Below, one T cell receptor (beta chain) is given with its context. Its specific antigen is unknown. No clone much larger than this one lies a single base away; base qualities are absent. Including cysteine and phenylalanine, the CDR3 has 15 amino acids. Only the CDR3 part of the read is kept: 45 bases, read in frame from the first base. According to the germline V gene, CDR1 reads MDHEN and CDR2 reads SYDVKM. The V end loses 1 base and the J end loses 5 bases, and a stretch of 12 bases separates them. The sample is drawn from a study of blood T cells in healthy people across ages (dated by TCRdb to 2014 to 2015). Looking at the study overall: In model experiments, template switching captured roughly one uniquely barcoded TCR beta cDNA molecule for every two T cells. To track age-related changes in TCR beta repertoire diversity, the study relied on deep sequencing normalized with unique cDNA molecular identifiers. The donors were split into four age groups: young (average about 15 years), middle-aged (over 35), aged (approximately 59) and long-lived (approximately 80). Donors of different ages were randomly distributed across sequencing lanes to avoid experimental bias. Two additional independent replicas of 1 million unique cDNA reads from the same blood draw were analyzed for two donors (one aged 18 to 29 and one aged 80 or older). The study at large found these results: Because donor CMV infection status was unknown, age-related changes in expanded clonotypes were potentially confounded. Estimates of total diversity based on one million sequenced T cells were considered lower bounds and underestimates. Observed TCR beta diversity per million T cells fell roughly linearly with age, and a significant reduction was already apparent by age around 39. The percentage of naive T cells measured by flow cytometry correlated strongly with observed TCR beta diversity. Since profiling was done on bulk unsorted PBMCs, naive and antigen-experienced compartments could not be conclusively compared. Compared with the aged group, more naive CD4+ T cells, fewer expanded clones and increased TCR diversity were shown by the long-lived group, suggesting age selection.

Library prep was done by 5' RACE. Sequencing took place on an Illumina HiSeq 2500. The second PCR ran for roughly 6 to 11 cycles and used a J-beta primer mix along with a sample-barcoded 5' primer. A template-switch 5' adaptor carrying 12 random nucleotides introduced a unique molecular identifier onto each TCR beta cDNA molecule. Each sample yielded at least 2.5 million CDR3-containing paired-end reads. All of the RNA was converted into first-strand cDNA using the Mint cDNA synthesis kit, with a TRBC-specific oligonucleotide serving as the primer. All cDNA was treated with uracil-DNA glycosylase and then went through a first 18-cycle PCR with the universal primers M1SS and BC2_uni_R. Per the original workflow: Each sample was normalized by randomly selecting 1 million high-quality reads, each carrying a distinct molecular identifier. Reads with shared molecular identifiers were discarded instead of being binned into consensus sequences. MiTCR, set to a Q25 quality threshold and the strictest error-elimination algorithm, was used for CDR3 identification, clonotype clustering and error correction. A nonparametric unseen species model using Euler transformation provided a lower-bound estimate of total TCR beta diversity. TCRdb applied fastp at Q25 and MiXCR to the public reads, then kept only in-frame beta chains. Here each entry gathers all rows of one CDR3 protein and keeps the most common genes and DNA. TCRdb, not the original authors, processed these V and J calls. In this sample the table shows approximately 800,000 distinct CDR3 sequences, around 68% of which occur a single time. Roughly 26% of the sample belongs to the ten largest clones.

The donors were some 39 Caucasian individuals from Russia, aged roughly 6 to 100 years, who were systemically healthy. Roughly 10 milliliters of peripheral blood were collected from each donor into EDTA-treated Vacutainer tubes. Ficoll-Paque density-gradient centrifugation was used to isolate PBMCs, with at least 6.5 million per sample. Trizol reagent was used to extract total RNA from PBMCs, with at least 6 micrograms per sample. For every donor, an aliquot of PBMCs went through flow cytometry to measure the percentages of naive CD45RAhigh/CD27high T cells. The sequencing sample was made of blood. The origin of this receptor is a man younger than 45 in good health. The rearranged chain carries TRBV28 and TRBJ2-4, with the D call perhaps TRBD1 or TRBD2, each one matching 5 bases. DNA sequence: TGTGCCAGCAGTTTATTTGGGGACGGACAAAACATTCAGTACTTC. Its protein product is CASSLFGDGQNIQYF.